The 5 T cell receptor beta chains presented below share a single source sample, sequenced in a study of shared clonotypes between healthy human individuals. Only in-frame clones appear in the TCRdb table, and some are missing; sequencing was by immunoSEQ multiplex PCR. This table holds over 2 million clones, about nine tenths found once. The material sequenced was naive CD4+ T cells from PBMCs. Regarding subset: CD45RA+ positively selected. The receptors come from a man aged 18 to 30 in good health. Some clones in this sample may be carry-over from other donors' samples.

This clone was detected a few times. This chain joins TRBV28 and TRBJ1-1, with TRBD1 as a possible D gene (6 bases). V shed 8 bases and J shed 1 base, with 14 bases lying between them. Germline loops: CDR1 MDHEN, CDR2 SYDVKM. This CDR3 contains 14 residues. CDR3 amino acids: CASGVGQTNTEAFF. CDR3 coding DNA: TGTGCCAGCGGGGTGGGACAAACGAACACTGAAGCTTTCTTT.

The CDR3 DNA sequence: TGTGCCAGCAGTTTAATTGAGGGGGCTGGAAACACCATATATTTT. This sequence encodes CASSLIEGAGNTIYF. The chain couples TRBV27 to TRBJ1-3, with a possible D match to TRBD1 (6 bases). Trimming cost V 2 bases and J 2 bases, with 10 bases left between them. Germline V gene lookup returns CDR1 MNHEY and CDR2 SMNVEV (reference sequence). The CDR3 sequence is 15 residues long.

V usage is TRBV5-4 and J usage is TRBJ2-3; TRBD1 is a possible D gene (5 bases). From germline, CDR1 is SGHNT and CDR2 YYREEE (reference sequence). The CDR3 extends over 14 amino acids. The V end was cut by 4 bases, the J end by 3 bases, with 12 bases between. The CDR3: CASSPGHGTDTQYF. As DNA, the CDR3 is TGTGCCAGCAGCCCAGGGCATGGGACAGATACGCAGTATTTT. The full variable domain, rest sourced from reference TRBV5-4 and TRBJ2-3, is ETGVTQSPTHLIKTRGQQVTLRCSSQSGHNTVSWYQQALGQGPQFIFQYYREEENGRGNFPPRFSGLQFPNYSSELNVNALELDDSALYLCASSPGHGTDTQYFGPGTRLTVL.

This sequence joins TRBV5-1 and TRBJ2-2; D not certain. CDR3 length equals 15 residues. The germline V and J ends were trimmed by 1 base and 3 bases, with 10 bases remaining between them. Germline values: CDR1 SGHRS, CDR2 YFSETQ. The CDR3 DNA is TGCGCCAGCAGCTTGCAGGATACATACACCGGGGAGCTGTTTTTT. Translation gives CASSLQDTYTGELFF.

The chain links TRBV28 to TRBJ1-2; TRBD1 is a possible D gene (5 bases). There are 14 residues in the CDR3. V was trimmed by 1 base and J by 4 bases, leaving 10 bases between them. From germline, CDR1 is MDHEN and CDR2 SYDVKM. The DNA of the CDR3 is TGTGCCAGCAGTTTATCCGGACACGGCTATGGCTACACCTTC. It translates to CASSLSGHGYGYTF.